The rows below give T cell receptor beta chains drawn from one sample of a study of blood T cell repertoires in COVID-19. Clones were sequenced by immunoSEQ multiplex PCR, and TCRdb holds only the in-frame ones, with some missing. The sample consists of over 150,000 clones, 88% of them appearing once. Sequencing used PBMCs or T cells enriched from blood (not recorded which). The receptors were gathered from a woman aged 18-29 years who had recovered from COVID-19. Each CDR3 is given with its conserved first and last residue. The D gene is left open where the match is weak. Size values are once, few and many counts, or a class for expanded clones, and some rows have none.

size	J	D	V	DNA	CDR3
NA	TRBJ2-7	NA	TRBV19	TGTGCCAGTGGATCACAGGGAAACTACGAGCAGTACTTC	CASGSQGNYEQYF
NA	TRBJ2-2	TRBD2	TRBV5-1	TGCGCCAGCAGCATTAGCGGGGGGGACACCGGGGAGCTGTTTTTT	CASSISGGDTGELFF
NA	TRBJ1-1	NA	TRBV28	TGTGCCAGCAGTTTAAGGACACCCACTGAAGCTTTCTTT	CASSLRTPTEAFF
NA	TRBJ2-7	TRBD1	TRBV29-1	TGCAGCGTTGGGACAGGGGGGAACGAGCAGTACTTC	CSVGTGGNEQYF
NA	TRBJ1-5	NA	TRBV6-5	TGTGCCAGCAGCCCGACTGGGCGGGATCAGCCCCAGCATTTT	CASSPTGRDQPQHF
once	TRBJ2-5	TRBD2	TRBV7-7	TGTGCTAGCAGCTTAAAGCCGGGAGGGAAGGAGACCCAGTACTTC	CASSLKPGGKETQYF
NA	TRBJ2-7	TRBD1	TRBV11-2	TGTGCCAGCAGCACTGGCCCACAGGGGCGGGACGAGCAGTACTTC	CASSTGPQGRDEQYF
NA	TRBJ2-7	TRBD2	TRBV27	TGTGCCAGCAGTTTTAGCGGGAGTCAGTACGAGCAGTACTTC	CASSFSGSQYEQYF
once	TRBJ1-1	NA	TRBV12-3/TRBV12-4	TGTGCCACCCAGGGCCCTGTGGGTACTGAAGCTTTCTTT	CATQGPVGTEAFF
NA	TRBJ1-6	NA	TRBV2	TGTGCCAGCAGTGAAGGGAGGACGTTCAGCTCCTATAATTCACCCCTCCACTTT	CASSEGRTFSSYNSPLHF
NA	TRBJ2-7	NA	TRBV28	TGTGCCAGCAGTTTTTCCCGCCAGGGGTCGAGAACCGAGCAGTACTTC	CASSFSRQGSRTEQYF
NA	TRBJ2-1	TRBD1	TRBV7-6	TGTGCCAGCAGCGACGACAGGGGGGGCCGGAACAATGAGCAGTTCTTC	CASSDDRGGRNNEQFF
NA	TRBJ2-7	TRBD2	TRBV5-1	TGCGCCAGCAGTCCTACCGGGACTAGCGGAACCTACGAGCAGTACTTC	CASSPTGTSGTYEQYF
NA	TRBJ1-2	NA	TRBV6-5	TGTGCCAGCAGACCCACGACAGTCTATGGCTACACCTTC	CASRPTTVYGYTF
NA	TRBJ1-4	TRBD1	TRBV7-6	TGTGCCAGCAGCTTGGGACAGGGGAAAAGGGAAAAACTGTTTTTT	CASSLGQGKREKLFF
NA	TRBJ2-7	NA	TRBV4-1	TGCGCCAGCAGCCAAGGACGGGTAGTCACCTACGAGCAGTACTTC	CASSQGRVVTYEQYF
NA	TRBJ2-7	NA	TRBV24-1	TGTGCCACCAGCCGGGGCTACGAGCAGTACTTC	CATSRGYEQYF
NA	TRBJ2-1	NA	TRBV7-2	TGTGCCAGCAGCTTAGGTATGACGGGTGAGCAGTTCTTC	CASSLGMTGEQFF
once	TRBJ1-2	NA	TRBV28	TGTGCCAGCAGCCCGGGTTCAGGGGACTATGGCTACACCTTC	CASSPGSGDYGYTF
NA	TRBJ2-7	TRBD2	TRBV6-5	TGTGCCAGCAGTTACTCGCTAGCGGGAGGTCTGGAAGAGCAGTACTTC	CASSYSLAGGLEEQYF
NA	TRBJ2-1	NA	TRBV5-1	TGCGCCAGCAGCCCAGAGGCTCCAACCGGCTCCTACAATGAGCAGTTCTTC	CASSPEAPTGSYNEQFF
NA	TRBJ2-7	NA	TRBV6-6	TGTGCCAGCAACCAGGGACTCCCCCTTAAGCAGTACTTC	CASNQGLPLKQYF
NA	TRBJ2-7	NA	TRBV30	TGTGCCTGGAATGAGGAGAACTCCTACGAGCAGTACTTC	CAWNEENSYEQYF
NA	TRBJ2-1	NA	TRBV4-2	TGTGCCAGCAGCCAAGGGCGGGAACTGGACAATGAGCAGTTCTTC	CASSQGRELDNEQFF
NA	TRBJ1-3	NA	TRBV7-8	TGTGCCAGCAGCTTAGCGACTGCCGGAAACACCATATATTTT	CASSLATAGNTIYF
NA	TRBJ1-6	NA	TRBV30	TGTGCCTGGAGTGTGGGGGGATCCTATAATTCACCCCTCCACTTT	CAWSVGGSYNSPLHF
NA	TRBJ2-7	TRBD2	TRBV27	TGTGCCAGCAGTTTTCGAGCGGGGGCCTACGAGCAGTACTTC	CASSFRAGAYEQYF
NA	TRBJ2-1	TRBD1	TRBV6-6	TGTGCCAGCAGTCTTAATCCGGGACAGGGTCTCTACAATGAGCAGTTCTTC	CASSLNPGQGLYNEQFF
few	TRBJ2-3	TRBD2	TRBV10-1	TGCGCCAGCAGTACGACTAGCGGAAACACAGATACGCAGTATTTT	CASSTTSGNTDTQYF
NA	TRBJ1-2	NA	TRBV29-1	TGCAGCTCCTGGACAGATGGCTACACCTTC	CSSWTDGYTF
many	TRBJ2-1	TRBD1	TRBV27	TGTGCCAGCAGTTTACGCACAGGGGTGGGTGAGCAGTTCTTC	CASSLRTGVGEQFF
NA	TRBJ2-2	NA	TRBV3-1/TRBV3-2	TGTGCCAGCAGCCATGGCCTAGTTGGCACCGGGGAGCTGTTTTTT	CASSHGLVGTGELFF
NA	TRBJ2-5	TRBD1	TRBV4-2	TGTGCCAGCAGCCAAGAGGGGACAGTAAAAGAGACCCAGTACTTC	CASSQEGTVKETQYF
NA	TRBJ2-3	TRBD2	TRBV6-5	TGTGCCAGCAGAAAAAAGCGGGAGGGTGGAGATACGCAGTATTTT	CASRKKREGGDTQYF
NA	TRBJ1-1	NA	TRBV2	TGTGCCAGTACGAGGGAGGGGTCCACTGAAGCTTTCTTT	CASTREGSTEAFF
NA	TRBJ1-5	TRBD1	TRBV7-2	TGTGCCAGCAGCTTAAGGGGGCTTAGCAATCAGCCCCAGCATTTT	CASSLRGLSNQPQHF
NA	TRBJ2-7	TRBD2	TRBV10-3	TGTGCCATCAGTGATAGCGGGGGGCTCTACGAGCAGTACTTC	CAISDSGGLYEQYF
NA	TRBJ2-7	NA	TRBV9	TGTGCCAGCAGCGGGGGGGAATCCTACGAGCAGTACTTC	CASSGGESYEQYF
NA	TRBJ2-5	NA	TRBV27	TGTGCCAGCAGTTGGGGACACCCCCGAGAGACCCAGTACTTC	CASSWGHPRETQYF
NA	TRBJ2-7	TRBD2	TRBV14	TGTGCCAGCAGCCGCGAGGGACTAAGGTCCTACGAGCAGTACTTC	CASSREGLRSYEQYF
NA	TRBJ2-1	TRBD2	TRBV19	TGTGCCAGTAGTAGACCCGGACTAGCGGAAATATTCTGGAATGAGCAGTTCTTC	CASSRPGLAEIFWNEQFF
NA	TRBJ1-3	TRBD1	TRBV28	TGTGCCAGCAGCGACAGGGGGCCTGGAAACACCATATATTTT	CASSDRGPGNTIYF
NA	TRBJ1-2	NA	TRBV7-6	TGTGCCAGCAGCTTAGGGGAGTTTAGTAACTATGGCTACACCTTC	CASSLGEFSNYGYTF
NA	TRBJ2-1	NA	TRBV4-1	TGCGCCAGCAGCCAAGATTTTTCCCTCGATGAGCAGTTCTTC	CASSQDFSLDEQFF